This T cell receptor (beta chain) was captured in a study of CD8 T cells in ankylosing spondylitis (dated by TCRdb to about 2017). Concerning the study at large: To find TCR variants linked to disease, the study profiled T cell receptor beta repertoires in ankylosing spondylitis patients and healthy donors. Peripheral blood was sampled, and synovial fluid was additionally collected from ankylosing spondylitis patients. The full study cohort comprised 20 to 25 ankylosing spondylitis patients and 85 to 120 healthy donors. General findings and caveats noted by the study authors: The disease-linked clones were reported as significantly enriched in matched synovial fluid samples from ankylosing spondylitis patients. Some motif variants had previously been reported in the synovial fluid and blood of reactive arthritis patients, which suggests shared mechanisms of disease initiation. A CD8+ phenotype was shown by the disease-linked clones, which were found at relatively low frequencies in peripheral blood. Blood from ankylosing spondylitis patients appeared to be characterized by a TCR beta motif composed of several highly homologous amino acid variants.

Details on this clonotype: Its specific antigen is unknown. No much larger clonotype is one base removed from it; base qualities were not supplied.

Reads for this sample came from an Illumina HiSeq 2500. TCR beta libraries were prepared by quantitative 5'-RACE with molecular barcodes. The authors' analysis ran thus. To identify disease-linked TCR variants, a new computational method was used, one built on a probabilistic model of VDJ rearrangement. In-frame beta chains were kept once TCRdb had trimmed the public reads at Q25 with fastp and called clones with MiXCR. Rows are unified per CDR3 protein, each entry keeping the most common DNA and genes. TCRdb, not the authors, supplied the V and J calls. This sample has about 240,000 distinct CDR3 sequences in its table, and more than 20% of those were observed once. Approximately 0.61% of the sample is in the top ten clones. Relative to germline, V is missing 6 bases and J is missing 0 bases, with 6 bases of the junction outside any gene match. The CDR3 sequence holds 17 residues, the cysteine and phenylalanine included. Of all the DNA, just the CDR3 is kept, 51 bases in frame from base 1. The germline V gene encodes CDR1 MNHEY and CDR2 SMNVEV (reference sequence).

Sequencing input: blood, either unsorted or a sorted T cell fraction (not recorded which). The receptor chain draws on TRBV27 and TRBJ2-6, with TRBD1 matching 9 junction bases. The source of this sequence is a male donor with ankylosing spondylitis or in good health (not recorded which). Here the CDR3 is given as CASRQGARVSGANVLTF. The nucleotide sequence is TGTGCCAGCAGACAGGGGGCGAGGGTCTCTGGGGCCAACGTCCTGACTTTC.